The T cell receptor (beta chain) described here comes from a study of beta chain features in type 1 diabetes. The wider study: Cell yields, gender and age were similar in healthy donors and patients.

Via CD45RO/CCR7/CD25/CD127/CD95/CD27, cells of the CD4+ naive, central memory, regulatory and stem cell-like memory subsets were sorted. The CDR3 consists of 13 residues. V lost 1 base and J lost 5, with 8 bases in between. Per germline, CDR1 SEHNR and CDR2 FQNEAQ (reference sequence). Since all of the isolated RNA was reverse transcribed, expressed TCRB transcripts were what got sequenced. Libraries were prepared by immunoSEQ multiplex PCR; TCRdb keeps only in-frame clonotypes and omits some of them. The sample includes 600,000 to 650,000 clones, 15% to 19% of them seen just once. Turning to this clone: Other DNA sequences in this sample translate to the same CDR3.

This chain links TRBV7-9 with TRBJ2-5, with no clear D. Sequenced: naive CD4+ T cells from blood. This TCR came from a man between 18 and 35 years old in good health. CDR3 DNA: TGTGCCAGCAGCTTAGTTAGGCAGGAGACCCAGTACTTC. It encodes CASSLVRQETQYF.